The 26 T cell receptor beta chains below were found in one sample sequenced in a study of PD-L1 blockade in urothelial cancer (dated by TCRdb to about 2017). The library was made by the immunoSEQ multiplex PCR assay. TCRdb obtained this table from immuneACCESS and retained in-frame rearrangements with V and J assigned. These tables miss some clones; where compared with another copy, unresolved V genes account for less than half of the shortfall, and the remainder is unexplained. This sample is represented by 35,000 or so clones; around four fifths of them were singletons. Together, the top ten hold about 16% of the sample. The sequencing used PBMCs, collected around atezolizumab (anti-PD-L1) treatment. The receptors here all came from a man in his 60s with urothelial cancer.

This sequence joins TRBV6-1 and TRBJ1-2; D uncertain. V was trimmed by 2 bases and J by 4 bases, leaving 11 bases between them. This CDR3 contains 14 residues. The V gene's germline CDR1 is MNHNS and CDR2 SASEGT. CDR3 sequence: CASSEYAPLYGYTF. The CDR3 bases are TGTGCCAGCAGTGAATATGCACCACTCTATGGCTACACCTTC.

This clone was seen at least ten times. V and J are TRBV5-5 and TRBJ1-2, with 7 bases matching TRBD1. Per germline, CDR1 SGHKS and CDR2 YYEKEE (reference sequence). V shed 6 bases and J 2 bases; nucleotides not matched to a gene: 13. The CDR3 has 16 amino acids. Here the CDR3 reads CASTTPLTGRNYGYTF. The CDR3, as DNA: TGTGCCAGCACCACCCCCTTGACAGGGCGAAACTATGGCTACACCTTC.

V is TRBV7-6 and J is TRBJ2-1; 13 positions match TRBD2. Germline V gives CDR1 SGHVS, CDR2 FNYEAQ. CDR3 length: 15 residues. V gave up 5 bases and J gave up 7 bases; unmatched junction bases: 5. The CDR3 sequence: CASSPGTSGKNEQFF. The CDR3 DNA reads TGTGCCAGCAGCCCCGGGACTAGCGGGAAAAATGAGCAGTTCTTC.

This clone came up a few times. This chain joins TRBV7-8 and TRBJ2-1, with TRBD1 as a possible D gene (5 bases). V was trimmed by 8 bases and J by 3 bases, leaving 8 bases between them. This CDR3 comprises 12 residues. Germline CDR1 SGHVS, CDR2 FQNEAQ. Here the CDR3 reads CASQGLYNEQFF. The CDR3 region has the DNA TGTGCCAGCCAGGGCCTCTACAATGAGCAGTTCTTC.

This clone has only one observation. The V call is TRBV28, the J call TRBJ2-5; 8 bases line up with TRBD1. CDR3 length: 14 residues. Looked up from germline, CDR1 is MDHEN and CDR2 is SYDVKM. J gave up 6 bases and V 8 bases, and 11 bases lay outside the gene matches. CDR3 bases: TGTGCCAGCGGACTCCTGACAGGGGCCAAGACCCAGTACTTC. Protein sequence: CASGLLTGAKTQYF.

The genes are TRBV4-1 and TRBJ2-5; 8 bases align to TRBD2. This CDR3 is built from 16 residues. Per germline, CDR1 MGHRA and CDR2 YSYEKL. V lost 0 bases and J lost 4; bases outside the gene matches: 7. The CDR3 loop reads CASSQEWRGAGETQYF. The CDR3 DNA reads as TGCGCCAGCAGCCAAGAATGGCGGGGGGCGGGAGAGACCCAGTACTTC.

This chain joins TRBV4-3 and TRBJ2-7; TRBD2 aligns across 7 bases. The ends lost 1 base at V and 4 bases at J; junction bases unmatched: 1. Germline values: CDR1 LGHNA, CDR2 YSLEER. The CDR3 is made up of 13 amino acids. The CDR3 sequence: CASSQVGGYEQYF. CDR3 nucleotides: TGCGCCAGCAGCCAAGTGGGGGGGTACGAGCAGTACTTC.

The V and J genes are TRBV7-9 and TRBJ2-3; 10 bases fit TRBD1. V gave up 4 bases and J gave up 5 bases; unmatched junction bases: 9. Germline CDR1 reads SEHNR; CDR2 reads FQNEAQ (reference sequence). The CDR3 extends over 16 amino acids. The CDR3 reads CASSSPWDRGKDTQYF. CDR3 nucleotides: TGTGCCAGCAGCTCCCCTTGGGACAGGGGAAAAGATACGCAGTATTTT.

The chain recombines TRBV25-1 with TRBJ1-1; perhaps TRBD1 as D (5 bases). V was pared by 3 bases and J by 7 bases, with 18 bases between. Germline lookup yields CDR1 MGHDK and CDR2 SYGVNS. The CDR3 sequence is 15 residues long. The CDR3 nucleotides read TGTGCCAGCAGTGATCCTATGGACAATGTTAATGAAGCTTTCTTT. This gives the protein CASSDPMDNVNEAFF.

A single count supports this clone. This chain links TRBV19 with TRBJ1-2; possibly TRBD1 for D (5 bases). V gave up 7 bases and J gave up 4 bases, with 10 bases separating them. This CDR3 contains 12 residues. The germline CDR1 and CDR2 sequences are LNHDA and SQIVND (reference sequence). The CDR3 reads CASNGAGYGYTF. CDR3 coding DNA: TGTGCCAGTAATGGGGCAGGCTATGGCTACACCTTC.

As regards this clone: The junction and the germline gene differ at one end; a read error may be behind it. The chain couples TRBV7-2 to TRBJ2-2, with 15 nucleotides matching TRBD2. There are 13 residues in the CDR3. Germline V gene lookup returns CDR1 SGHTA and CDR2 FQGNSA. The CDR3 reads CGTSGGFTGELFF. CDR3 bases: TGCGGGACTAGCGGGGGGTTCACCGGGGAGCTGTTTTTT.

The chain joins TRBV19 to TRBJ2-3, with TRBD2 as a possible D gene (6 bases). Looked up from germline, CDR1 is LNHDA and CDR2 is SQIVND (reference sequence). The CDR3 sequence is 15 residues long. V gave up 9 bases and J gave up 1 base, with 17 bases separating them. In DNA form, the CDR3 reads TGTGCCAGCCGCGCTTTAGCGGAGGGCACAGATACGCAGTATTTT. It specifies CASRALAEGTDTQYF.

The chain combines TRBV6-6 with TRBJ2-5, with D maybe TRBD1 (6 bases). This CDR3 spans 15 amino acids. The germline gives CDR1 MNHNY, CDR2 SVGAGI (reference sequence). The V and J ends lost 1 base and 1 base respectively, with 10 bases between them. The CDR3 bases are TGTGCCAGCAGTTACTTGGACAGATTCCAAGAGACCCAGTACTTC. Amino acids: CASSYLDRFQETQYF.

The J gene is TRBJ1-1, the V gene TRBV30; no clear D gene. CDR1 is GTSNPN, CDR2 SVGIG, per germline (reference sequence). Trimming left V 3 bases short and J 2 bases short, with 10 bases between. The CDR3 covers 13 residues. CDR3 residues: CAWRFQANTEAFF. CDR3 DNA: TGTGCCTGGAGATTTCAGGCTAACACTGAAGCTTTCTTT.

The rearrangement uses TRBV9 and TRBJ2-2, with D perhaps matching TRBD1 (6 bases). V shed 0 bases and J shed 2 bases, with 8 bases lying between them. Germline V CDR1 and CDR2: SGDLS, YYNGEE. The CDR3 contains 15 residues. In nucleotides, the CDR3 is TGTGCCAGCAGCGTAGGAGGGGGAAACACCGGGGAGCTGTTTTTT. As protein: CASSVGGGNTGELFF.

The V gene is TRBV9, the J gene TRBJ1-1; perhaps TRBD1 as D (5 bases). There are 15 residues in the CDR3. The V end lost 4 bases, the J end lost 1 base, and 14 bases lay between the germline ends. Germline loops: CDR1 SGDLS, CDR2 YYNGEE. CDR3 in amino acids: CASSLGGGGNTEAFF. In nucleotides, the CDR3 is TGTGCCAGCAGCCTCGGCGGGGGTGGGAACACTGAAGCTTTCTTT.

The count of this clone is one. This chain joins TRBV21-1 and TRBJ2-1; the table's D call, TRBD1, was not checked against the DNA. TRBV21-1 is listed as a pseudogene. The CDR3 is 14 amino acids. CDR3 bases: TGTGCCAGCAGCAAAGGAGACAGGAACAATGAGCAGTTCTTC. This gives the protein CASSKGDRNNEQFF.

This clone was observed a single time. The rearrangement joins TRBV2 to TRBJ2-3, with D perhaps matching TRBD1 (5 bases). The CDR3 runs to 15 residues. Trimming cost V 3 bases and J 3 bases, with 13 bases left between them. CDR1 SNHLY and CDR2 FYNNEI come from the germline V gene. Written as DNA, the CDR3 is TGTGCCAGCAGTGATCAGGGCCCAGGAACAGATACGCAGTATTTT. It specifies CASSDQGPGTDTQYF.

The rearrangement joins TRBV10-2 to TRBJ2-3, with TRBD2 matching 14 bases. V was pared by 6 bases and J by 6 bases, with 5 bases of the junction left unmatched. Germline CDR1 WSHSY, CDR2 SAAADI. The CDR3 loop spans 15 amino acids. The CDR3, as DNA: TGCGCCAGCAGGGGGACTAGCGGGGGCGGGGATACGCAGTATTTT. It translates to CASRGTSGGGDTQYF.

The chain couples TRBV4-1 to TRBJ2-7, with TRBD2 matching 8 bases. This CDR3 comprises 15 residues. With 5 bases clipped from V and 4 bases from J, the junction kept 10 bases outside the gene matches. Germline V gene data show CDR1 as MGHRA and CDR2 as YSYEKL. This chain's CDR3 is CASSYLASGRYEQYF. CDR3 nucleotides: TGCGCCAGCAGCTACCTTGCGAGCGGGAGATACGAGCAGTACTTC.

This rearrangement joins TRBV28 to TRBJ1-3; D is possibly TRBD1 (5 bases). The V gene's germline CDR1 is MDHEN and CDR2 SYDVKM. The CDR3 spans 14 residues. Deletions cut 4 bases from V and 4 bases from J, with 11 bases between. DNA for the CDR3: TGTGCCAGCAGTTCCCCCTACAGGGGAAACACCATATATTTT. Encoded protein: CASSSPYRGNTIYF. Full variable domain (missing parts from reference TRBV28 and TRBJ1-3): DVKVTQSSRYLVKRTGEKVFLECVQDMDHENMFWYRQDPGLGLRLIYFSYDVKMKEKGDIPEGYSVSREKKERFSLILESASTNQTSMYLCASSSPYRGNTIYFGEGSWLTVV.

This clone was found once. This chain joins TRBV7-6 and TRBJ2-7; TRBD2 matches 7 bases. The CDR3 contains 14 residues. The germline V gene has CDR1 SGHVS and CDR2 FNYEAQ. Trimming took 0 bases from V and 6 from J; bases not matched to a gene: 5. DNA of the CDR3: TGTGCCAGCAGCTTAGCGCTACCGGGAGGCGAGCAGTACTTC. This sequence encodes CASSLALPGGEQYF.

V and J are TRBV28 and TRBJ2-2; perhaps TRBD1 as D (5 bases). CDR3 size: 13 residues. V lost 5 bases and J lost 9, with 13 bases in between. Germline CDR1 is MDHEN and CDR2 is SYDVKM. CDR3 nucleotides: TGTGCCAGCAGTCCCGTGATGGACAGGGAGCTGTTTTTT. The encoded protein is CASSPVMDRELFF.

V gene TRBV7-9 combines with J gene TRBJ1-1; D gene unclear. This CDR3 region has 17 residues. V was clipped by 4 bases and J by 0 bases, with 18 bases between them. The germline gives CDR1 SEHNR, CDR2 FQNEAQ (reference sequence). CDR3 residues: CASSSDYLGTLNTEAFF. The CDR3 region has the DNA TGTGCCAGCAGCTCAGATTACCTAGGAACCCTGAACACTGAAGCTTTCTTT.

The rearrangement links TRBV18 to TRBJ1-5; possible D gene TRBD1, 6 bases. CDR1 and CDR2 from the germline V gene are KGHSH and LQKENI. This CDR3 contains 14 residues. Trimming took 6 bases from V and 9 from J, leaving 18 bases between them. The CDR3 spells CASSQDSAIRPQHF. The CDR3 DNA is TGTGCCAGCTCCCAGGACAGCGCCATCAGGCCCCAGCATTTT.

This clone appeared a single time. The chain joins TRBV5-5 to TRBJ1-5, with TRBD1 identical over 7 bases. CDR3 size: 17 residues. V was clipped by 5 bases and J by 0 bases; unmatched bases: 11. From germline, CDR1 is SGHKS and CDR2 YYEKEE (reference sequence). CDR3 loop: CASSLFRGSDSNQPQHF. The CDR3 DNA reads TGTGCCAGCAGTCTCTTCAGGGGGTCAGATAGCAATCAGCCCCAGCATTTT.